One T cell receptor beta chain is described in this entry. Its antigen is not identified. Sequencing used cDNA as its template, made by extracting RNA and reverse transcribing it. TCRdb's copy holds only in-frame clones and misses some; the assay was immunoSEQ multiplex PCR. The sample lists roughly 200,000 clones; about 56% were seen once. The ends lost 6 bases at V and 3 bases at J; junction bases unmatched: 11. The CDR3 runs to 15 residues. Per germline, CDR1 MGHRA and CDR2 YSYEKL. This sample stems from a study of CD8+ T cells in alopecia areata. Whole-study findings and limits: An increase in clonality over normal scalp was evident in lesional scalp, especially alopecia totalis/universalis. Mouse data revealed clearer TCR sharing than patient data did, a gap possibly tied to HLA.

The V call is TRBV4-1, the J call TRBJ2-7, with 7 bases aligning to TRBD1. Material: CD8+ T cells sorted from blood. This TCR was recovered from a human donor in good health. CDR3 in amino acids: CASRHRDSGFYEQYF. CDR3 nucleotide sequence: TGCGCCAGCAGACACCGGGACAGTGGGTTCTACGAGCAGTACTTC.